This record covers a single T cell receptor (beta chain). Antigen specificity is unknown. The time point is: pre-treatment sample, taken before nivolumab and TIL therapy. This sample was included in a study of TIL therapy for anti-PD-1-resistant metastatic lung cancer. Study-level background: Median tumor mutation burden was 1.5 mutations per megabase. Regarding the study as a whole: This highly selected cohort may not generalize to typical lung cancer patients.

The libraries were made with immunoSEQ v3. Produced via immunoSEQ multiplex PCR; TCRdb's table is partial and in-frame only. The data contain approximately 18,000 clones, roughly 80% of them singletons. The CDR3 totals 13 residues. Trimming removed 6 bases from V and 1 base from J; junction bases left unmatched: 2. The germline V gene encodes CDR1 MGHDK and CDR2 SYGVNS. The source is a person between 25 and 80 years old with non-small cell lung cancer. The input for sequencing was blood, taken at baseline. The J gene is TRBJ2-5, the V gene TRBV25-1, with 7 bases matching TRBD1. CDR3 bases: TGTGCCAGCAGATACAGGGGCCAAGAGACCCAGTACTTC. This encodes CASRYRGQETQYF.